This T cell receptor beta chain emerged from a study of shared clonotypes between healthy human individuals. TCRdb keeps only in-frame clones here, not all; method: immunoSEQ multiplex PCR. The sample yields roughly 2,500,000 clones, over 85% seen once. CDR3 length equals 15 residues. The V and J ends lost 1 base and 5 bases respectively, with 11 bases between them. Germline V gene data show CDR1 as MNHEY and CDR2 as SVGAGI. The V gene is TRBV6-5, the J gene TRBJ1-4; D is uncertain. The sample was naive CD4+ T cells from PBMCs. Subset reported: CD45RA+ positively selected. This clonotype originated in a man between 18 and 29 years old in good health. Some clones in this sample may be carry-over from other donors' samples. In DNA, the CDR3 is TGTGCCAGCAGTTACTTCCACGATCCCAATGAAAAACTGTTTTTT. Translation: CASSYFHDPNEKLFF.